What follows are 20 T cell receptor beta chains derived from one specimen sequenced in a study of molecular identifiers for immune sequencing clone quantification. TCRdb processed the PCR reads anew with MiXCR; each CDR3 protein has one entry. There are hundreds of thousands of distinct CDR3 sequences in the sample; roughly 23% occur only once, and approximately 0.84% lies in the top ten. Sequenced input: naive CD8+ T cells from blood, with Jurkat cell RNA spiked in. Subset defined: FACS-sorted CD8+CD4-CCR7+CD45RA+ naive T cells. These receptors were obtained from a human donor in good health. Some libraries in this study had Jurkat cell RNA spiked in.

This clonotype was seen only once. At one end, the junction sequence differs from germline, possibly due to a read error. The chain has TRBV9 and TRBJ1-1, with D unclear. CDR1 SGDLS and CDR2 YYNGEE come from the germline V gene. This CDR3 region has 13 residues. CDR3 residues: CASSYGPNTEASF. The CDR3 DNA sequence: TGTGCCAGCAGCTATGGACCGAACACTGAAGCTTCCTTT.

Comments on this clonotype: It may be a read error: a sequence one base away is much more abundant. This rearrangement joins TRBV14 to TRBJ2-7; D might be TRBD2 (5 bases). In germline, CDR1 is SGHDN, CDR2 FVKESK. The CDR3 is made up of 13 amino acids. The CDR3: CASSQTTPYERYF. The CDR3 coding sequence is TGTGCCAGCAGCCAGACTACTCCCTACGAGCGGTACTTC.

This clonotype was counted many times. This chain joins TRBV13 and TRBJ2-6; 7 bases are a match to TRBD1. This CDR3 comprises 16 residues. Germline lookup yields CDR1 PRHDT and CDR2 FYEKMQ (reference sequence). With 4 bases clipped from V and 0 bases from J, the junction kept 3 bases outside the gene matches. CDR3 sequence: CASSWTGSSGANVLTF. CDR3 DNA sequence: TGTGCCAGCAGCTGGACAGGTAGCTCTGGGGCCAACGTCCTGACTTTC.

This clonotype was seen only a few times. The genes are TRBV19 and TRBJ2-3; D not resolved. The CDR3 totals 14 residues. Germline values: CDR1 LNHDA, CDR2 SQIVND (reference sequence). V was cut by 3 bases and J by 5 bases, with 12 bases left in between. The CDR3 region has the DNA TGTGCCAGTAGTATCGGCAGCCAGAGAGATACGCAGTATTTT. This codes for CASSIGSQRDTQYF. Based on the CDR3 plus reference TRBV19 and TRBJ2-3, the full variable domain is DGGITQSPKYLFRKEGQNVTLSCEQNLNHDAMYWYRQDPGQGLRLIYYSQIVNDFQKGDIAEGYSVSREKKESFPLTVTSAQKNPTAFYLCASSIGSQRDTQYFGPGTRLTVL.

This clonotype has only a few counts. The chain recombines TRBV5-8 with TRBJ2-5; 8 bases are a match to TRBD1. This CDR3 is 17 amino acids long. The J segment lost 3 bases and the V segment lost 2 bases, leaving 12 bases of the junction unmatched. Germline V gene sequence: CDR1 SGHTS, CDR2 YDEGEE. CDR3 residues: CASSLIIDRGIEETQYF. The CDR3 region has the DNA TGTGCCAGCAGCTTAATCATAGACAGGGGCATAGAAGAGACCCAGTACTTC.

About this clonotype itself: Being one base from a much bigger clone, this may be a read error. This chain links TRBV7-2 with TRBJ2-5; TRBD1 is a possible D gene (5 bases). The germline V gene has CDR1 SGHTA and CDR2 FQGNSA. The length of the CDR3 is 14 residues. Trimming stripped 3 bases from V and 2 bases from J, with 10 bases between. Here the CDR3 reads CASSFIDRQETQYF. The CDR3 DNA reads TGTGCCAGCAGCTTCATTGACAGACAAGAGACCCAGTACTTC.

Ten or more counts support this clonotype. CDR3 nucleotide sequence: TGTGCCAGTAGTTACCTCGGCCCAGGGACCGATACGCAGTATTTT. It yields the protein CASSYLGPGTDTQYF. The rearrangement uses TRBV19 and TRBJ2-3; D is tentatively TRBD1 or TRBD2 (5 bases each). Per germline, CDR1 LNHDA and CDR2 SQIVND (reference sequence). The V end was cut by 5 bases, the J end by 6 bases, with 18 bases between. The CDR3 is made up of 15 amino acids.

The V call is TRBV27, the J call TRBJ1-1; D perhaps matches TRBD1 (5 bases). Germline V gene sequence: CDR1 MNHEY, CDR2 SMNVEV (reference sequence). The CDR3 length is 14 residues. V was clipped by 8 bases and J by 3 bases, with 16 bases between them. CDR3 coding DNA: TGTGCCAGCGGTTGGGGGAGAGGGGACACTGAAGCTTTCTTT. This encodes CASGWGRGDTEAFF.

V and J are TRBV30 and TRBJ2-5; D remains ambiguous. This CDR3 is 16 amino acids long. Germline V CDR1 and CDR2: GTSNPN, SVGIG (reference sequence). Trimming removed 0 bases from V and 2 bases from J, with 16 bases in between. CDR3 in amino acids: CAWSVRVFVRQETQYF. Written as DNA, the CDR3 is TGTGCCTGGAGTGTGCGAGTTTTCGTCCGTCAAGAGACCCAGTACTTC.

This clonotype was seen many times. The rearrangement links TRBV4-1 to TRBJ2-1; D remains unclear. V lost 3 bases to trimming and J lost 8 bases, with 5 bases between them. This CDR3 comprises 11 residues. Germline lookup yields CDR1 MGHRA and CDR2 YSYEKL. The CDR3 DNA is TGCGCCAGCAGCCAGTGGGATGAGCAGTTCTTC. Its protein is CASSQWDEQFF.

This clonotype was seen repeatedly, ten times or more. The chain is built from TRBV28 and TRBJ1-1; the D gene is possibly TRBD1 (6 bases). In germline, CDR1 is MDHEN, CDR2 SYDVKM. The V end lost 3 bases, the J end lost 6 bases, and 14 bases lay between the germline ends. The CDR3 loop spans 14 amino acids. DNA for the CDR3: TGTGCCAGCAGTTTGACGGAGAGGGGGGCTGAAGCTTTCTTT. Translation: CASSLTERGAEAFF.

The chain recombines TRBV6-5 with TRBJ2-3; 8 nucleotides align to TRBD2. Trimming took 7 bases from V and 2 from J; bases not matched to a gene: 14. The CDR3 extends over 17 amino acids. Per the germline V gene, CDR1 is MNHEY and CDR2 is SVGAGI. This chain's CDR3 is CASTNPGGPDNTDTQYF. DNA of the CDR3: TGTGCCAGCACCAACCCGGGGGGGCCAGATAACACAGATACGCAGTATTTT.

V usage is TRBV10-1 and J usage is TRBJ2-3; the D gene is possibly TRBD1 (6 bases). The V gene lost 9 bases and the J gene lost 6 bases, with 16 bases spanning the gap. There are 13 residues in the CDR3. Germline lookup yields CDR1 WNHNN and CDR2 SYGVQD (reference sequence). CDR3 loop: CARGHQALDTQYF. The CDR3 nucleotides read TGCGCCAGGGGACATCAAGCTTTGGATACGCAGTATTTT.

This clonotype was recorded at least ten times. The V and J genes are TRBV7-6 and TRBJ2-3; 7 bases fit TRBD1. Germline trimming cut 5 bases from V and 9 bases from J; bases unmatched to any gene: 2. CDR1 SGHVS and CDR2 FNYEAQ come from the germline V gene. The CDR3 has 11 residues. The chain's CDR3 is CASSQGQTQYF. CDR3 coding DNA: TGTGCCAGCAGCCAGGGACAGACGCAGTATTTT.

This clonotype was seen only a few times. This chain uses TRBV12-5 with TRBJ2-5, with D unresolved. This CDR3 comprises 15 residues. From germline, CDR1 is LGHNT and CDR2 FRNRAP. V gave up 0 bases and J gave up 5 bases, with 13 bases separating them. CDR3 DNA sequence: TGTGCTAGTGGTTTGGTAGAGGCTAGGGCTGAGACCCAGTACTTC. Its protein is CASGLVEARAETQYF.

This clonotype was counted at least ten times. The CDR3 loop is CAWRYGWNTEAFF. CDR3 DNA sequence: TGTGCCTGGAGATACGGCTGGAACACTGAAGCTTTCTTT. The rearrangement links TRBV30 to TRBJ1-1; D ambiguous. The CDR3 spans 13 residues. CDR1 and CDR2 from the germline V gene are GTSNPN and SVGIG (reference sequence). Between the trimmed V and J ends, which lost 3 bases and 1 base, there was a span of 9 bases.

The chain recombines TRBV4-3 with TRBJ2-7; 10 nucleotides match TRBD1. The germline V gene has CDR1 LGHNA and CDR2 YSLEER. The CDR3 consists of 14 residues. J was trimmed by 2 bases and V by 3 bases; bases with no gene match: 1. The CDR3 region is CASSHGTGAYEQYF. CDR3 nucleotide sequence: TGCGCCAGCAGCCATGGGACAGGGGCCTACGAGCAGTACTTC.

This sequence joins TRBV15 and TRBJ2-7; possible D gene TRBD2, 6 bases. The ends were cut back, 3 bases at V and 4 bases at J, with 16 bases in the middle. Germline-derived CDR1 and CDR2 are LNHNV and YYDKDF (reference sequence). The CDR3 runs to 15 residues. CDR3 amino acids: CATSRTREIGYEQYF. The CDR3 coding sequence is TGTGCCACCAGCAGGACTAGAGAAATCGGGTACGAGCAGTACTTC.

The chain carries TRBV7-6 and TRBJ2-3, with a weak D call TRBD2 (7 bases). Trimming took off 5 bases at V and 4 bases at J, with 25 bases between the two ends. The CDR3 length is 18 residues. Germline assignment: CDR1 SGHVS and CDR2 FNYEAQ. For the CDR3, the DNA is TGTGCCAGCAGCGGACGAGACAACCTGGAGGGGGGGCCAGATACGCAGTATTTT. Translation: CASSGRDNLEGGPDTQYF.

This clonotype was detected ten times or more. The rearrangement uses TRBV9 and TRBJ2-6, with a tentative D call TRBD1 (6 bases). Germline assignment: CDR1 SGDLS and CDR2 YYNGEE. V was clipped by 3 bases and J by 0 bases, with 16 bases between them. This CDR3 has 18 amino acids. The CDR3 DNA reads as TGTGCCAGCAGCGATTCGACAGGTACCGTCTCTGGGGCCAACGTCCTGACTTTC. It codes for CASSDSTGTVSGANVLTF.